This TCR beta chain was identified in a study of T-cell reconstitution after alpha-beta-depleted transplantation in children. The study's findings and limits: There were some patients whose high TCRbeta diversity at day 60 came from surviving recipient T cells and thymic progenitors.

This clonotype has a handful of counts. Its specificity is not known. Using unique molecular identifiers, the investigators prepared the TCRbeta library. Each CDR3 protein gets one entry after TCRdb re-called the PCR reads with MiXCR. The table has around 500,000 distinct CDR3 sequences, about 21% seen once. This CDR3 is built from 14 residues. Germline assignment: CDR1 MNHNS and CDR2 SASEGT. V was trimmed by 5 bases and J by 4 bases, leaving 11 bases between them. The clonotype comes from a boy younger than two who had a stem cell transplant for acute myeloid leukemia, so the T cells may come from the graft donor. The V and J genes are TRBV6-1 and TRBJ2-2; D possibly matches TRBD1 or TRBD2 (6 bases each). The sample consisted of PBMCs, mostly from graft donor cells, taken 360 days after TCRalphabeta/CD19-depleted stem cell transplant. The CDR3 reads CASSPWGATGELFF. For the CDR3, the DNA is TGTGCCAGCAGTCCCTGGGGGGCCACCGGGGAGCTGTTTTTT.